This T cell receptor (beta chain) was sequenced in a study of T cell responses to AZD1222 COVID-19 vaccine. Whole-study results and caveats: Spike-specific TCR breadth and depth went up after people got two AZD1222 doses. Baseline seropositivity characterized only a handful of AZD1222 recipients.

Of note for this clone: Its target is not known.

Libraries were prepared by immunoSEQ multiplex PCR; TCRdb keeps only in-frame clonotypes and omits some of them. The data contain some 150,000 clones, 80% to 95% of them singletons. Unmatched junction bases numbered 14, after V lost 4 bases and J lost 5 bases. The CDR3 length is 17 residues. Germline CDR1 is SGHRS and CDR2 is YFSETQ. The chain links TRBV5-1 to TRBJ2-2, with 7 bases that match TRBD1. The sequence was obtained from an adult who received the AZD1222 COVID-19 vaccine. Sample: peripheral blood, taken 28 days after the second AZD1222 dose. In DNA form, the CDR3 reads TGCGCCAGCAGCCTCAAAGCCGGGACAGTGAGGACCGGGGAGCTGTTTTTT. Its translation is CASSLKAGTVRTGELFF.